This TCR beta chain was sequenced during a study of T-cell reconstitution after alpha-beta-depleted transplantation in children. Unique molecular identifiers featured in how the TCRbeta library was prepared. TCRdb re-analysed the PCR reads in MiXCR, keeping a single row per CDR3 protein. The repertoire holds around 440,000 distinct CDR3 sequences, with about 10% as singletons. The CDR3 runs to 15 residues. The V end was cut by 5 bases, the J end by 5 bases, with 16 bases between. CDR1 is SGHAT and CDR2 is FQDESV in the germline V gene (reference sequence). As concerns this clonotype: A much more abundant neighbour one base away suggests this may be a read error.

This sequence was found in a child aged 2-15 years with inherited bone marrow failure, due to receive a stem cell transplant. The material was PBMCs, obtained before TCRalphabeta/CD19-depleted stem cell transplant. This chain joins TRBV11-1 and TRBJ2-1, with D unclear. CDR3 DNA: TGTGCCAGCAGCGTAGGAGCCATGAGTCACAATGAGCAGTTCTTC. This gives the protein CASSVGAMSHNEQFF.